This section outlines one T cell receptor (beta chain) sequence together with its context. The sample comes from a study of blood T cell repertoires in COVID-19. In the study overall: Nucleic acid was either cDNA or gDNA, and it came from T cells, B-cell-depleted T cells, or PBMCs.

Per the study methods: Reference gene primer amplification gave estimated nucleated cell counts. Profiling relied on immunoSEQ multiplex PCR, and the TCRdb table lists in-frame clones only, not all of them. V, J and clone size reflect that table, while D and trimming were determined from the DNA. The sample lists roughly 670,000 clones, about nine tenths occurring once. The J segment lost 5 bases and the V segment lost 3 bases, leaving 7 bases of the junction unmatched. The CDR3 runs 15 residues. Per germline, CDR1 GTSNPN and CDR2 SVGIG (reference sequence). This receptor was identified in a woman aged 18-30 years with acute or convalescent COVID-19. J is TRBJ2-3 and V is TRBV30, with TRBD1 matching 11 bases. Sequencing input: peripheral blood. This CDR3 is CAWRRTGGAEDTQYF. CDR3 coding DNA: TGTGCCTGGAGGCGGACAGGGGGCGCGGAAGATACGCAGTATTTT.